This T cell receptor (beta chain) comes out of a study of glioma-infiltrating T cells after dendritic cell vaccination. The method was immunoSEQ multiplex PCR; TCRdb's version includes in-frame clones alone and lacks a portion of them. Of some 46,000 clones in the sample, about 89% were seen once. Time point given: after dendritic cell vaccination, including at tumor progression/relapse. This CDR3 is 13 amino acids long. The J segment lost 6 bases and the V segment lost 10 bases, leaving 10 bases of the junction unmatched. CDR1 MDHEN and CDR2 SYDVKM come from the germline V gene. This sequence originates from a human donor with glioblastoma. The chain recombines TRBV28 with TRBJ1-2; 8 bases match TRBD1. This specimen was blood, taken after dendritic cell vaccination. CDR3 DNA sequence: TGTGCCACCACATCGACAGGGGTGCATGGCTACACCTTC. Translation gives CATTSTGVHGYTF.